Shown below are 9 T cell receptor beta chains from a single sample sequenced in a study of identical twins. TCRdb fed the 5' RACE reads into MiXCR, producing one record per CDR3 protein. The sample consists of about 890,000 distinct CDR3 sequences, roughly an eighth of them appearing once. This same sample was also part of a study on yellow fever vaccine responses in identical twins.

The sample taken for sequencing was PBMCs. The receptors here all came from a young woman in good health.

The chain combines TRBV3-1 with TRBJ2-7, with D maybe TRBD1 (5 bases). Trimming took off 2 bases at V and 5 bases at J, with 16 bases between the two ends. Germline V gene data show CDR1 as LGHDT and CDR2 as YNNKEL (reference sequence). The CDR3 is 15 residues long. In nucleotides, the CDR3 is TGTGCCAGCAGCCAAAAACCAGGGATGCCTAACGAGCAGTACTTC. Translating it yields CASSQKPGMPNEQYF.

This chain links TRBV2 with TRBJ2-7, with 7 bases identical to TRBD1. With 8 bases clipped from V and 2 bases from J, the junction kept 9 bases outside the gene matches. The germline CDR1 and CDR2 sequences are SNHLY and FYNNEI. This CDR3 spans 14 amino acids. CDR3 residues: CASSPRQGPYEQYV. CDR3 nucleotides: TGTGCCAGCTCACCTCGACAGGGTCCCTACGAGCAGTACGTC.

This clonotype was seen a few times. The chain links TRBV7-2 to TRBJ2-5; D is unresolved. Trimming took 6 bases from V and 5 from J, leaving 7 bases between them. The CDR3 runs to 11 residues. Per germline, CDR1 SGHTA and CDR2 FQGNSA. DNA for the CDR3: TGTGCCAGCAGGAAAGTCGAGACCCAGTACTTC. Its protein product is CASRKVETQYF. The full variable domain, completed using reference TRBV7-2 and TRBJ2-5, is GAGVSQSPSNKVTEKGKDVELRCDPISGHTALYWYRQSLGQGLEFLIYFQGNSAPDKSGLPSDRFSAERTGGSVSTLTIQRTQQEDSAVYLCASRKVETQYFGPGTRLLVL.

There are a few counts of this clonotype. This chain links TRBV7-7 with TRBJ2-3; D possibly corresponds to TRBD2 (5 bases). Trimming removed 5 bases from V and 11 bases from J, with 14 bases in between. The CDR3 extends over 12 amino acids. From germline, CDR1 is SSHAT and CDR2 FNYEAQ (reference sequence). The CDR3 sequence: CASSQDGVKQYF. The CDR3, as DNA: TGTGCCAGCAGCCAGGACGGGGTAAAGCAGTATTTT.

The rearrangement links TRBV3-1 to TRBJ2-5; 10 nucleotides align to TRBD1. This CDR3 is 17 amino acids long. Per the germline V gene, CDR1 is LGHDT and CDR2 is YNNKEL (reference sequence). V lost 2 bases and J lost 4; bases outside the gene matches: 10. The CDR3 loop is CASSQHATTGGLETQYF. The CDR3 region has the DNA TGTGCCAGCAGCCAACACGCGACGACAGGGGGCTTAGAGACCCAGTACTTC.

The sample holds many counts of this clonotype. The chain recombines TRBV12-3 or TRBV12-4 with TRBJ2-1; D is perhaps TRBD1 (7 bases). This CDR3 has 14 amino acids. The V end lost 7 bases, the J end lost 8 bases, and 18 bases lay between the germline ends. This chain's CDR3 is CASTLLTGRYEQFF. CDR3 sequence (DNA): TGTGCCAGCACTCTCCTGACAGGGAGGTATGAGCAGTTCTTC.

This sequence joins TRBV6-1 and TRBJ2-1; 8 bases fit TRBD1. V lost 8 bases and J lost 0; bases outside the gene matches: 9. The CDR3 runs to 16 residues. Germline V lookup: CDR1 MNHNS, CDR2 SASEGT. The CDR3 sequence: CASRRQGISSYNEQFF. Here the CDR3 DNA reads TGTGCCAGCCGACGACAGGGGATAAGCTCCTACAATGAGCAGTTCTTC.

Many counts were recorded for this clonotype. This chain uses TRBV5-1 with TRBJ1-5; D gene unclear. Trimming stripped 4 bases from V and 3 bases from J, with 20 bases between. Germline-derived CDR1 and CDR2 are SGHRS and YFSETQ. There are 17 residues in the CDR3. CDR3 amino acids: CASSPGGAENHNQPQHF. The CDR3 nucleotides are TGCGCCAGCAGCCCTGGAGGCGCGGAGAATCACAATCAGCCCCAGCATTTT.

The chain carries TRBV3-1 and TRBJ2-1; TRBD2 matches at 10 bases. The V gene end was trimmed by 7 bases and the J gene end by 5 bases; junction bases not matched to a gene: 8. The length of the CDR3 is 15 residues. Germline CDR1 LGHDT, CDR2 YNNKEL (reference sequence). Written as DNA, the CDR3 is TGTGCCAGCACCGCCCTAGCGGGGGCGAACAATGAGCAGTTCTTC. Translated: CASTALAGANNEQFF.